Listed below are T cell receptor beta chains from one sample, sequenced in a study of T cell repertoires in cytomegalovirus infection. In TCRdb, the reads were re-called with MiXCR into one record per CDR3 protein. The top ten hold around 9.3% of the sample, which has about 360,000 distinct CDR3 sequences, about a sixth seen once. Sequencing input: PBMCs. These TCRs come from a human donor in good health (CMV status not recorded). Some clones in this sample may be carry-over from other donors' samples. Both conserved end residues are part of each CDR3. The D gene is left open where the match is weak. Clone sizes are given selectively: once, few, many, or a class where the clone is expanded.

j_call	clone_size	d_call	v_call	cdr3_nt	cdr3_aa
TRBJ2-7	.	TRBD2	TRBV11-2	TGTGCCAGCAGCCTGACTAGCGGGAGTCGAGTAATGACCTACTACGAGCAGTACTTC	CASSLTSGSRVMTYYEQYF
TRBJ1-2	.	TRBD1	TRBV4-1	TGCGCCAGCAGCCGACACAGGGGGGAGGATGGCTACACCTTC	CASSRHRGEDGYTF
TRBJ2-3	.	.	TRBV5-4	TGTGCCAGCAGCCCCCCGAGGAGCCCAGATACGCAGTATTTT	CASSPPRSPDTQYF
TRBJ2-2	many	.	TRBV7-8	TGTGCCAGCAGCTTAAAGAGGCCGTTCGAGGGGGAGCTGTTTTTT	CASSLKRPFEGELFF
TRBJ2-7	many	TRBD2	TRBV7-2	TGTGCCAGCAGCCCACCTGGACTAGCGGGGGAGCAGTACTTC	CASSPPGLAGEQYF
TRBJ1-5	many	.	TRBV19	TGTGCCAGTAGTATAGCAGTCTTTGGGCCCCAGCATTTT	CASSIAVFGPQHF
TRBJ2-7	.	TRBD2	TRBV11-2	TGTGCCAGCAGCCCCCCTGCGGGGGGCGGCGAGCAGTACTTC	CASSPPAGGGEQYF
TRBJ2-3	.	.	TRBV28	TGTGCCAGCAGTCAGACAAGATCTACTACGCAGTATTTT	CASSQTRSTTQYF
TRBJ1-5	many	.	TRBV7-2	TGTGCCAGCAGCTTAATCAGGGTCGAGAGAAGCAATCAGCCCCAGCATTTT	CASSLIRVERSNQPQHF
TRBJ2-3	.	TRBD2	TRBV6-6	TGTGCCAGCAGAAGCGGGGGGGCTGGAGATACGCAGTATTTT	CASRSGGAGDTQYF
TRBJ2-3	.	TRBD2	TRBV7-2	TGTGCCAGCAGCTTTACTGGACTAGCGGGAAGTACAGATACGCAGTATTTT	CASSFTGLAGSTDTQYF
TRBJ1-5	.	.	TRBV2	TGTGCCAGCAGTGAGGGGTGGGGCAATCAGCCCCAGCATTTT	CASSEGWGNQPQHF
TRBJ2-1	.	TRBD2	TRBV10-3	TGTGCCATCAGTGATCCCGCGCGGGGACTAGCGGGTGAGAGCTCCTACAATGAGCAGTTCTTC	CAISDPARGLAGESSYNEQFF
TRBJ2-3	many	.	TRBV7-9	TGTGCCAGCAGGACCACAGATACGCAGTATTTT	CASRTTDTQYF
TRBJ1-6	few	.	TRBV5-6	TGTGCCAGCAGCTCCCGTCCGGAGGCCCTCCACTTT	CASSSRPEALHF
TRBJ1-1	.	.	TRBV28	TGTGCCAGCAGTTTAGGACGCCAATTAGGGGCTTTCTTT	CASSLGRQLGAFF
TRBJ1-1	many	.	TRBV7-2	TGTGCCAGCAGCTTAACCGGGACCGCGAACACTGAAGCTTTCTTT	CASSLTGTANTEAFF
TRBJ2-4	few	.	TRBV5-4	TGTGCCAGCAGCTCTTACAGCGATGACAAAAACATTCAGTACTTC	CASSSYSDDKNIQYF
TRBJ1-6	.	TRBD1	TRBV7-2	TGTGCCAGCAGGACAGGGGGGTTGACCTATAATTCACCCCTCCACTTT	CASRTGGLTYNSPLHF
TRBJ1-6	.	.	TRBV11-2	TGTGCCAGCGGCGCTGAGGCGCTTCATTCACCCCTCCACTTT	CASGAEALHSPLHF
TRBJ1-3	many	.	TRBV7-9	TGTGCCAGCAGCCTAGGAGGTTCTGGAAACACCATATATTTT	CASSLGGSGNTIYF
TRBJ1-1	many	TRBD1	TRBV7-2	TGTGCCAGCAGCAAGGACAGGGGGCCCACTGAAGCTTTCTTT	CASSKDRGPTEAFF
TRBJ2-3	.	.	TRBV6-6	TGTGCCAGTCTTTTTACAGGGCCGATGGGCACAGATACGCAGTATTTT	CASLFTGPMGTDTQYF
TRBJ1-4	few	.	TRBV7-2	TGTGCCAGCAGCTTAGCTGGGTCAACTAATGAAAAACTGTTTTTT	CASSLAGSTNEKLFF
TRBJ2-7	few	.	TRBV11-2	TGTGCCAGCAGCTCAGGAGTAAGCTACTACTACGAGCAGTACTTC	CASSSGVSYYYEQYF
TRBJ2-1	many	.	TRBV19	TGTGCCAGTTCTCAAGACTCGTTCTCCTACAATGAGCAGTTCTTC	CASSQDSFSYNEQFF
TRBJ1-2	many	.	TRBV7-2	TGTGCCAGCATCGAATGGGGGACTAGCTATGGCTACACCTTC	CASIEWGTSYGYTF
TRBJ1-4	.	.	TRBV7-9	TGTGCCAGCAGCTTAGTAACATGGACCTTTAATGACGGTGAAAAACTGTTTTTT	CASSLVTWTFNDGEKLFF